The source of this TCR beta chain is a study of T cells in localized non-small cell lung cancer. Findings of the study overall: Analysis by sequencing included only one tumor region, so heterogeneity remains possible.

In regard to this clone: The antigen is unknown. Other nucleotide sequences in the sample specify the same CDR3.

This table comes from immunoSEQ multiplex PCR, and its TCRdb copy is limited to in-frame clones, with some not included. The sample lists tens of thousands of clones, around 90% seen once, with around 2.9% in the top ten. The CDR3 runs 11 residues. Germline assignment: CDR1 LNHDA and CDR2 SQIVND (reference sequence). V was shortened by 8 bases and J by 1 base, with 5 bases between the two germline ends. V gene TRBV19 combines with J gene TRBJ1-1, with D hard to call. The material was peripheral blood, obtained before any cancer treatment. The origin of this receptor is a female donor over 55 with stage I lung adenocarcinoma. The CDR3 DNA sequence: TGTGCCAGTGCAGGGAACACTGAAGCTTTCTTT. Protein sequence: CASAGNTEAFF.